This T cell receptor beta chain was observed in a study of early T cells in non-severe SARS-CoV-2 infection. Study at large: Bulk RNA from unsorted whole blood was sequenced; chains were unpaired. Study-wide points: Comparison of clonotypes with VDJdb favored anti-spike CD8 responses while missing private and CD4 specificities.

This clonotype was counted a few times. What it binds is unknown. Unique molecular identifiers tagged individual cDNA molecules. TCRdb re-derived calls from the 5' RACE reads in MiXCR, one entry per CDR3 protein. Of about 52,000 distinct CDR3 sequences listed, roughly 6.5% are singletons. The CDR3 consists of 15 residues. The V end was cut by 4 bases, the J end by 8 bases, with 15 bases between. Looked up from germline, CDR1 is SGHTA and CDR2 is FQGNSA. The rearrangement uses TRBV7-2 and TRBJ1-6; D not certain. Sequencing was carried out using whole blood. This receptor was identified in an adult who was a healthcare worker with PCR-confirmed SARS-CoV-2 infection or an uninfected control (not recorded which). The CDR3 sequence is CASSSQSLAYSPLHF. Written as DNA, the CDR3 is TGTGCCAGCAGCTCTCAGAGTTTAGCCTATTCACCCCTCCACTTT.